This TCR beta chain appears in the sequencing data of a study of early T cells in non-severe SARS-CoV-2 infection. The wider study: Whole-blood bulk RNA, unsorted, was sequenced, and chains were unpaired.

Germline V gene lookup returns CDR1 SGHTA and CDR2 FQGNSA. V lost 6 bases and J 8 bases, leaving 14 bases between the germline ends. The CDR3 is 13 residues long. From the 5' RACE reads, TCRdb called clonotypes with MiXCR, one entry per CDR3 protein. This table holds tens of thousands of distinct CDR3 sequences, about 14% found once. Findings of the study overall: VDJdb matching, biased toward anti-spike CD8 responses, missed private and CD4 specificities.

There are a few counts of this clonotype. The target antigen is unknown. This rearrangement joins TRBV7-2 to TRBJ2-1; D unresolved. This TCR was recovered from an adult who was a healthcare worker with PCR-confirmed SARS-CoV-2 infection or an uninfected control (not recorded which). Sequenced material: whole blood, taken at baseline. The DNA for the CDR3 is TGTGCCAGCAGTAGGTATAGATCGGATGAGCAGTTCTTC. Its translation is CASSRYRSDEQFF. Filled out from reference TRBV7-2 and TRBJ2-1, the complete variable domain reads GAGVSQSPSNKVTEKGKDVELRCDPISGHTALYWYRQSLGQGLEFLIYFQGNSAPDKSGLPSDRFSAERTGGSVSTLTIQRTQQEDSAVYLCASSRYRSDEQFFGPGTRLTVL.